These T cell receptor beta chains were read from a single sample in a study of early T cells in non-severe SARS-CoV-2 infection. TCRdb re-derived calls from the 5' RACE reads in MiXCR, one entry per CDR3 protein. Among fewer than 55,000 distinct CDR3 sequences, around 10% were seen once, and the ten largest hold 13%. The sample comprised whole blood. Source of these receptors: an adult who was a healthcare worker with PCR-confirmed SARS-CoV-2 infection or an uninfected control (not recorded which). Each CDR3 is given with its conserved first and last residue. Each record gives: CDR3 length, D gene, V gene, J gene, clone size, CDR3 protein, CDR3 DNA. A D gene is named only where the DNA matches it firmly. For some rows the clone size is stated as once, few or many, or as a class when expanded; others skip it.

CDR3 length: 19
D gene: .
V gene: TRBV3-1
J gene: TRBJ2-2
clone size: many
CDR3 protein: CASSQEVMGRTEFTGELFF
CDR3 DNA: TGTGCCAGCAGCCAAGAAGTAATGGGCAGGACTGAATTCACCGGGGAGCTGTTTTTT

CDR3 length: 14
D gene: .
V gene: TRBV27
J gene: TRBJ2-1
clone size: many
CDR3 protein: CASSLGSGYNEQFF
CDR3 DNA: TGTGCCAGCAGTTTAGGCTCGGGATACAATGAGCAGTTCTTC

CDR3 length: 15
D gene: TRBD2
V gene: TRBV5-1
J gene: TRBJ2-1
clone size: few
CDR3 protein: CASSSSGRAGDEQFF
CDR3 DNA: TGCGCCAGCAGCTCTAGCGGGAGGGCCGGCGATGAGCAGTTCTTC

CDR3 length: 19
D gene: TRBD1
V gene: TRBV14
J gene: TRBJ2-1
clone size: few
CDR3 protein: CASSQRGDRGLGRGNEQFF
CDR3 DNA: TGTGCCAGCAGCCAGAGGGGAGACAGGGGCCTCGGACGGGGCAATGAGCAGTTCTTC

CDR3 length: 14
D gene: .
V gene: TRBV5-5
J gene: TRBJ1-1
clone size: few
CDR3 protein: CASSFRGLNTEAFF
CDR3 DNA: TGTGCCAGCAGCTTTAGAGGGTTGAACACTGAAGCTTTCTTT

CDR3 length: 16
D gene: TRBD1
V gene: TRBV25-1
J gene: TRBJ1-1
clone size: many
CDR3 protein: CASSAPQGEGRTEAFF
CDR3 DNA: TGTGCCAGCAGTGCCCCGCAGGGGGAAGGGAGAACTGAAGCTTTCTTT

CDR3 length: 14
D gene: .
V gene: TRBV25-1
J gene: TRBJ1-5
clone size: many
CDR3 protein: CASSDQATGGPQHF
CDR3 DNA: TGTGCCAGCAGTGATCAAGCTACCGGGGGGCCCCAGCATTTT

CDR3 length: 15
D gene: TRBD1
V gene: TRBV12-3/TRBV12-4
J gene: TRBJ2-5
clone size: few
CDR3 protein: CASSLGGGPQQTQYF
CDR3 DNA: TGTGCCAGCAGTCTAGGGGGCGGCCCACAACAGACCCAGTACTTC

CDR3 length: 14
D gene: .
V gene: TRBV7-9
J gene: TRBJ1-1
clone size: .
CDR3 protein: CASSLVQVGTEAFF
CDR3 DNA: TGTGCCAGCAGCTTAGTCCAGGTAGGCACTGAAGCTTTCTTT

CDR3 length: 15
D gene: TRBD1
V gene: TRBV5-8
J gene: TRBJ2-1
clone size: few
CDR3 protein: CASSYMVQGVNEQFF
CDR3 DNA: TGTGCCAGCAGCTATATGGTACAGGGGGTAAATGAGCAGTTCTTC

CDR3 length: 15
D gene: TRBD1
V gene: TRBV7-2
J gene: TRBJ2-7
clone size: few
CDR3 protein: CASSLWTGGPYEQYF
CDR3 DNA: TGTGCCAGCAGTCTCTGGACAGGGGGTCCCTACGAGCAGTACTTC

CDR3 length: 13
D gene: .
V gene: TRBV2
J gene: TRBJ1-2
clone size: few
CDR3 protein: CASTEGLGYGYTF
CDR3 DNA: TGTGCCAGCACCGAGGGTCTAGGGTATGGCTACACCTTC

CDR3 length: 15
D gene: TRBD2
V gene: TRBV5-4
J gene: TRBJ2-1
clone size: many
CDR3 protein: CASSLSLAGGTEQFF
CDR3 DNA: TGTGCCAGCAGCTTGTCGCTGGCGGGAGGAACTGAGCAGTTCTTC

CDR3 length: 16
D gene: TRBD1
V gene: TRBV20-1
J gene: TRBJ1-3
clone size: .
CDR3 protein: CSARKLGQGYGNTIYF
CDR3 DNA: TGCAGTGCTAGAAAATTGGGACAGGGGTATGGAAACACCATATATTTT

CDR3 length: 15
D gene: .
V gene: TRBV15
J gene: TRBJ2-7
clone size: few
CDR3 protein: CATSRDLLDPYEQYF
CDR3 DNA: TGTGCCACCAGCAGAGATTTACTGGATCCTTACGAGCAGTACTTC

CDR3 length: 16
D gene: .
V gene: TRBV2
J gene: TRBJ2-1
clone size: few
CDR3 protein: CASSPYRDIVYNEQFF
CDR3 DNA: TGTGCCAGCAGTCCCTACCGGGACATCGTCTACAATGAGCAGTTCTTC

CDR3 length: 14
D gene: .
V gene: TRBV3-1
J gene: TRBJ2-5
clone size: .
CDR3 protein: CASSQAAGKETQYF
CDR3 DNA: TGTGCCAGCAGCCAAGCGGCCGGAAAAGAGACCCAGTACTTC

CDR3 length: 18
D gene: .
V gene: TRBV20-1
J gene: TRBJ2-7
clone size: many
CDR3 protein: CSASVPPAGGGRTYEQYF
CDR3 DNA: TGCAGTGCTAGTGTTCCTCCTGCAGGAGGTGGGAGAACCTACGAGCAGTACTTC

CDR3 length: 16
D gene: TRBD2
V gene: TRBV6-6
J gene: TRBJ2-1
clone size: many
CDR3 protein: CASTSRLAGGGDEQFF
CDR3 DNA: TGTGCCAGCACCTCCCGACTAGCGGGGGGCGGGGATGAGCAGTTCTTC

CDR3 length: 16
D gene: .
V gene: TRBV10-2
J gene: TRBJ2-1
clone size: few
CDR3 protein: CASKEQAAGYYNEQFF
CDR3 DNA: TGCGCCAGCAAAGAGCAGGCAGCCGGCTATTACAATGAGCAGTTCTTC

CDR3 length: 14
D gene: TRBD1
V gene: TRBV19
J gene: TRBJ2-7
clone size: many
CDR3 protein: CASSTGTGLYEQYF
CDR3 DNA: TGTGCCAGTAGTACCGGGACAGGGTTATACGAGCAGTACTTC

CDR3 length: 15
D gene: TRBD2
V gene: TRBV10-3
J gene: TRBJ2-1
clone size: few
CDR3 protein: CAISESIGTNSEQFF
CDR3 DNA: TGTGCCATCAGTGAGTCGATTGGGACTAACAGTGAGCAGTTCTTC